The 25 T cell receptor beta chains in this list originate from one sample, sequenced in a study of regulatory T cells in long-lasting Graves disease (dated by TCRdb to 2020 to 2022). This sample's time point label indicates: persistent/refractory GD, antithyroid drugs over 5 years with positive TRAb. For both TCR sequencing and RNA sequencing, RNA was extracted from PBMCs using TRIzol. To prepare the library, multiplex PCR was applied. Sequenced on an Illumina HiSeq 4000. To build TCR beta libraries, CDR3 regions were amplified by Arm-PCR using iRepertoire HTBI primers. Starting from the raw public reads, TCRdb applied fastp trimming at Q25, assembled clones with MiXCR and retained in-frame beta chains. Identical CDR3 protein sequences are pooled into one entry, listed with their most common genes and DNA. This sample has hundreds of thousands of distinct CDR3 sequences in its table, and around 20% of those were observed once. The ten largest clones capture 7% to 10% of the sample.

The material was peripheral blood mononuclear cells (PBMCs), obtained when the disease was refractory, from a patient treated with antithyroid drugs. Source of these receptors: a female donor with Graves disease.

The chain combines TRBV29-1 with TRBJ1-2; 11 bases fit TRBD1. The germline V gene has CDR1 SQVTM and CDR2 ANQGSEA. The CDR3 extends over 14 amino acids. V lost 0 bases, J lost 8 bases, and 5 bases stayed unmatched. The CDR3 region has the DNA TGCAGCGTTGAAGACGGACAGGGGGCTTGGGGCTACACCTTC. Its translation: CSVEDGQGAWGYTF.

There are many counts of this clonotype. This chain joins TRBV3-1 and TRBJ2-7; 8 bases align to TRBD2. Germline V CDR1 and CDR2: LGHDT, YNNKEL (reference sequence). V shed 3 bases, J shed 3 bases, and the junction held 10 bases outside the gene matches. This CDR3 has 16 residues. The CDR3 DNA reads TGTGCCAGCAGCCATCGGGAGGGGGATATCGGCTACGAGCAGTACTTC. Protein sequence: CASSHREGDIGYEQYF.

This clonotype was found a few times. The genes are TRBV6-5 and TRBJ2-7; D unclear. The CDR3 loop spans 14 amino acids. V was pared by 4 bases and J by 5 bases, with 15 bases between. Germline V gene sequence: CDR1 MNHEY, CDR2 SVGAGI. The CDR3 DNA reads TGTGCCAGCAGTTCGTCCCCTGCCGCCCACGAGCAGTACTTC. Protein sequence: CASSSSPAAHEQYF.

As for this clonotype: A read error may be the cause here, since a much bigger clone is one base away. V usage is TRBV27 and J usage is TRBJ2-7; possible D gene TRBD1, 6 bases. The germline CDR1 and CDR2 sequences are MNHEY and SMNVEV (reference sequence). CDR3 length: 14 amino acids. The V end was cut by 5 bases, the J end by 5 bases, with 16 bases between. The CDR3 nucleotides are TGTGCCAGCAGTCTAGGGACAAGGAGAGACGAGCAGTACTTC. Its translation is CASSLGTRRDEQYF.

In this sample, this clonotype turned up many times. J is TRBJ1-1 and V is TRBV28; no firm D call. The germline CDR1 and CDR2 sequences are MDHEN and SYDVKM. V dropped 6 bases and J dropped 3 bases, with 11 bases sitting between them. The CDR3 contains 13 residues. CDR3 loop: CASSIDGYTEAFF. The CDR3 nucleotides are TGTGCCAGCAGCATTGACGGGTACACTGAAGCTTTCTTT.

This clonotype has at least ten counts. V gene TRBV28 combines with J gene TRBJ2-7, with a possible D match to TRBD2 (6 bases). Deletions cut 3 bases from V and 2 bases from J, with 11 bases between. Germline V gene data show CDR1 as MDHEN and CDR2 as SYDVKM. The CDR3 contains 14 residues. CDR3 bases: TGTGCCAGCAGTTTTTTGGCGGGACCCTACGAGCAGTACTTC. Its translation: CASSFLAGPYEQYF. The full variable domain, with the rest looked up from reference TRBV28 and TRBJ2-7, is DVKVTQSSRYLVKRTGEKVFLECVQDMDHENMFWYRQDPGLGLRLIYFSYDVKMKEKGDIPEGYSVSREKKERFSLILESASTNQTSMYLCASSFLAGPYEQYFGPGTRLTVT.

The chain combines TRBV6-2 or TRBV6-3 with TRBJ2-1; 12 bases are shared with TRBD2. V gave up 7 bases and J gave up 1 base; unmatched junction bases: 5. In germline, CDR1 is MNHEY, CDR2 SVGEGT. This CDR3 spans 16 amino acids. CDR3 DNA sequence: TGTGCCAGCACCAGACTAGCGGGAGTTTCCTACAATGAGCAGTTCTTC. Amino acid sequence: CASTRLAGVSYNEQFF.

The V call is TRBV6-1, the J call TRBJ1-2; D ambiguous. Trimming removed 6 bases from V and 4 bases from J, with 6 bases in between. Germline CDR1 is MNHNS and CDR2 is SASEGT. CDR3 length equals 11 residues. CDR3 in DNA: TGTGCCAGCAGGGGATTCTATGGCTACACCTTC. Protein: CASRGFYGYTF.

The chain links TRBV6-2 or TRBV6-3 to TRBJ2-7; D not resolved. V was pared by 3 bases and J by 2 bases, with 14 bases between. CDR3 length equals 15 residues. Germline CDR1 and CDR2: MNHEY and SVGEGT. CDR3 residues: CASSYFFSKPYEQYF. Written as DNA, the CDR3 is TGTGCCAGCAGTTATTTCTTCTCGAAACCCTACGAGCAGTACTTC.

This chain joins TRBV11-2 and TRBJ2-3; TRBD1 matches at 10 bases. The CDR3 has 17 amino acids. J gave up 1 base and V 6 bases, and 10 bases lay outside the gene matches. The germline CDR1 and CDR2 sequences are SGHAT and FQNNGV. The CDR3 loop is CASRKGQGMWGTDTQYF. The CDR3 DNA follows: TGTGCCAGCAGAAAGGGACAGGGGATGTGGGGCACAGATACGCAGTATTTT.

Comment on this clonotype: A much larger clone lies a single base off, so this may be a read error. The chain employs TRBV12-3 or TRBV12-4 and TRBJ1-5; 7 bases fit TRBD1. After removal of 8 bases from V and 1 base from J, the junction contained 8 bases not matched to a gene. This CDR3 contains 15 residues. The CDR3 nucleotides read TGTGCCAGCCAAAAAACAGGGGAGAGCAATCAGCCCCAGCATTTT. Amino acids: CASQKTGESNQPQHF.

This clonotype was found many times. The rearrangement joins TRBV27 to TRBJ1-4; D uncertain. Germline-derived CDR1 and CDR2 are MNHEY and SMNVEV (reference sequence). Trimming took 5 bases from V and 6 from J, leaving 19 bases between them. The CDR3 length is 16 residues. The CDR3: CASSPPGTALDEKLFF. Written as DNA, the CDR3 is TGTGCCAGCAGTCCCCCTGGCACCGCCCTGGATGAAAAACTGTTTTTT. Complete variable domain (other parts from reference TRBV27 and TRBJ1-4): EAQVTQNPRYLITVTGKKLTVTCSQNMNHEYMSWYRQDPGLGLRQIYYSMNVEVTDKGDVPEGYKVSRKEKRNFPLILESPSPNQTSLYFCASSPPGTALDEKLFFGSGTQLSVL.

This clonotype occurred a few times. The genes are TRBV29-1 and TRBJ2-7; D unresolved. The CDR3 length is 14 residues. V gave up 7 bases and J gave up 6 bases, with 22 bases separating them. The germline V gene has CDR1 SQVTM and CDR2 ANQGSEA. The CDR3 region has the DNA TGCAGCGCCCTGATTAGGATTGTTAGGTCCGAGCAGTACTTC. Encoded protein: CSALIRIVRSEQYF.

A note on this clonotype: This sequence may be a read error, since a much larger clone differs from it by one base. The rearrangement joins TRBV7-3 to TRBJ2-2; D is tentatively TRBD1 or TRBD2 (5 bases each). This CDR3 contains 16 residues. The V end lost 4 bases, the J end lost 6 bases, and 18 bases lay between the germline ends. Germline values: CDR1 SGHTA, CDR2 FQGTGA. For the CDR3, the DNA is TGTGCCAGCAGCTACCTCGGGGCTAGAGGGGCCGGGGAGCTGTTTTTT. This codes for CASSYLGARGAGELFF.

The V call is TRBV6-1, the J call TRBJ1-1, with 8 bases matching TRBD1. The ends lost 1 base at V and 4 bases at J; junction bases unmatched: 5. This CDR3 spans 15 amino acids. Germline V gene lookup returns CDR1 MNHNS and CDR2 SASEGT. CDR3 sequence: CASSEGTGRGTEAFF. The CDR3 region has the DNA TGTGCCAGCAGTGAAGGGACAGGGAGGGGCACTGAAGCTTTCTTT.

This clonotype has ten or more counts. CDR3 protein: CATQGQDPNYGYTF. CDR3 sequence (DNA): TGTGCCACCCAAGGACAGGACCCTAACTATGGCTACACCTTC. The chain is built from TRBV15 and TRBJ1-2, with TRBD1 matching 7 bases. Per the germline V gene, CDR1 is LNHNV and CDR2 is YYDKDF (reference sequence). CDR3 length equals 14 residues. J gave up 0 bases and V 8 bases, and 6 bases lay outside the gene matches.

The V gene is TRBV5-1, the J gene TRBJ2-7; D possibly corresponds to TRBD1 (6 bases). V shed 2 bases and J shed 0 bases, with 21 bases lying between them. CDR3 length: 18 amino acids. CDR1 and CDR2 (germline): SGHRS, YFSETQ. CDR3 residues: CASSLSGHRKKFSYEQYF. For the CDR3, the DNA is TGCGCCAGCAGCTTATCGGGACATAGAAAAAAATTCTCCTACGAGCAGTACTTC.

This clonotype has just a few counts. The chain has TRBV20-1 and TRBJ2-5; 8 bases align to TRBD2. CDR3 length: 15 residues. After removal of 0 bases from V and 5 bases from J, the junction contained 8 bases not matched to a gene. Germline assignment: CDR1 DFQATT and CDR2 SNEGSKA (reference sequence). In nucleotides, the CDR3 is TGCAGTGCTAGAGATCTCGGGAGGGCCTACGAGACCCAGTACTTC. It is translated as CSARDLGRAYETQYF.

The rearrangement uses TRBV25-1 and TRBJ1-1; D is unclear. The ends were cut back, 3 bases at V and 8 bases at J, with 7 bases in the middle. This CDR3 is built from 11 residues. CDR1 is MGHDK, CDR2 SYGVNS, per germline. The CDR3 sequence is CASSDGGEAFF. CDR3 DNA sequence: TGTGCCAGCAGTGATGGCGGGGAAGCTTTCTTT.

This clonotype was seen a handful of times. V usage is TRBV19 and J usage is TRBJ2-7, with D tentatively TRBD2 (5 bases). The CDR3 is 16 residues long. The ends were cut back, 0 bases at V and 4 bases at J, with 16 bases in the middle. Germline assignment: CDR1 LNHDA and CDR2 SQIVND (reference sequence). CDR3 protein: CASSIDSGLFGYEQYF. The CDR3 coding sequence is TGTGCCAGTAGTATAGACTCCGGACTTTTCGGGTACGAGCAGTACTTC.

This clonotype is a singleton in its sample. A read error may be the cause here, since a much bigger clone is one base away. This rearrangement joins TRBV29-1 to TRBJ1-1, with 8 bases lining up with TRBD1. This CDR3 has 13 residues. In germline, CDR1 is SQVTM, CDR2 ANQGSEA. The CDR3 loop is CSVETGGNTEASF. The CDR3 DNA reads TGCAGCGTTGAAACAGGGGGAAACACTGAAGCTTCCTTT.

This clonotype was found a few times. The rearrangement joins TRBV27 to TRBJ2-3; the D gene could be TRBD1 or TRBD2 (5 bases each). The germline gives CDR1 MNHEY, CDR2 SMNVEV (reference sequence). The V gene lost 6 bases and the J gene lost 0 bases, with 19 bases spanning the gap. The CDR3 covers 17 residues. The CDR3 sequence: CASRHRFGWGSTDTQYF. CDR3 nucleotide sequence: TGTGCCAGCAGACACCGCTTCGGATGGGGGAGCACAGATACGCAGTATTTT.

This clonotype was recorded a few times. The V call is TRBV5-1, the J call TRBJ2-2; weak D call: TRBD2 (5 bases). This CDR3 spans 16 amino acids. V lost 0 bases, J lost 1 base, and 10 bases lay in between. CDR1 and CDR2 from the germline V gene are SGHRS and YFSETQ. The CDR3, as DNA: TGCGCCAGCAGCTTGGATGCGGGCGTGAACACCGGGGAGCTGTTTTTT. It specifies CASSLDAGVNTGELFF.

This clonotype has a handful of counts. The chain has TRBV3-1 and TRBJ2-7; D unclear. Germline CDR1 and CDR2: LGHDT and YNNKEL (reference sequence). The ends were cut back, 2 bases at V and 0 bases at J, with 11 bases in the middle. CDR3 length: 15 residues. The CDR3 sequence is CASSQISGISYEQYF. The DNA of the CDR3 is TGTGCCAGCAGCCAAATAAGTGGGATCTCCTACGAGCAGTACTTC.

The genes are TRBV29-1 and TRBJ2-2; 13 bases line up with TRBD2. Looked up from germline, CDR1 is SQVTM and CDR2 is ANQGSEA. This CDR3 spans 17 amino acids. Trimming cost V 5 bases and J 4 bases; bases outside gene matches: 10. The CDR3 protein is CSVWTSGGEGRTGELFF. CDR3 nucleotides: TGCAGCGTTTGGACTAGCGGGGGCGAAGGGCGCACCGGGGAGCTGTTTTTT.